This paragraph reports one TCR beta chain. The sample comes from a study of control samples from healthy donors and cancer patients. Sequencing was performed with immunoSEQ multiplex PCR; in TCRdb, only in-frame clones are kept and a portion is missing. The repertoire holds over 75,000 clones, around four fifths seen once, with around a fifth in the top ten. The CDR3 loop spans 14 amino acids. Trimming pared 0 bases from V and 6 bases from J, leaving 11 bases between. The germline gives CDR1 SEHNR, CDR2 FQNEAQ (reference sequence). The chain carries TRBV7-9 and TRBJ1-2; a possible D gene is TRBD1 (5 bases). The TCR originated in a man aged 25-40 years in good health. The sample was blood. The CDR3, as DNA: TGTGCCAGCAGCTTAGCGGGGCAAAGCCATGGCTACACCTTC. Residues: CASSLAGQSHGYTF.